This T cell receptor beta chain was found in a study of T cell responses to AZD1222 COVID-19 vaccine. Whole-study context: Doses given second, at about 4 or about 12 weeks, were pooled.

CDR3 length: 13 amino acids. V shed 7 bases and J 3 bases; nucleotides not matched to a gene: 3. CDR1 and CDR2 (germline): SQVTM, ANQGSEA. Broader study findings: Spike-specific TCR breadth and depth grew following two AZD1222 doses. Unmutated variant regions reportedly attract nearly half of all spike-specific TCRs. The donor group comprised mostly white British people and more females; the analysis possibly underestimated clonal diversity.

Using immunoSEQ multiplex PCR, the repertoire was profiled, and TCRdb retains in-frame clones only, with some absent. The data hold some 90,000 clones, with around nine tenths observed a single time. Note on this clone: What it binds is unknown.

The receptor was derived from an adult in good health. The chain has TRBV29-1 and TRBJ2-1, with 10 bases matching TRBD1. The sample in question was peripheral blood, obtained on day 0 of AZD1222 vaccination. The CDR3 sequence: CSGGQGSYNEQFF. The DNA of the CDR3 is TGCAGCGGGGGACAGGGGAGCTACAATGAGCAGTTCTTC.